This is a list of T cell receptor beta chains from one sample in a study of T-cell reconstitution after alpha-beta-depleted transplantation in children. TCRdb itself ran the PCR reads through MiXCR, one entry per CDR3 protein. The repertoire consists of approximately 120,000 distinct CDR3 sequences, with roughly 9.7% occurring once and the leading ten covering 24%. The specimen was PBMCs, mostly from graft donor cells, collected 180 days after TCRalphabeta/CD19-depleted stem cell transplant. Receptors originate from a girl under three years old who had a stem cell transplant for combined immunodeficiency, so the T cells may come from the graft donor. Each CDR3 is given with its conserved first and last residue. A D gene is named only where the DNA matches it firmly. Rows give clone size only sometimes, using once, few, many, or a class for an expanded clone.

J	V	size	D	DNA	CDR3
TRBJ2-3	TRBV29-1	-	-	TGCAGCGTTGAGGTCTATACAGATACGCAGTATTTT	CSVEVYTDTQYF
TRBJ2-1	TRBV6-1	-	-	TGTGCCAGCAGTATTTGGACTTCAAGCTCCTACAATGAGCAGTTCTTC	CASSIWTSSSYNEQFF
TRBJ2-7	TRBV18	few	-	TGTGCCAGCTCACCCCTCTCCTACGAGCAGTACTTC	CASSPLSYEQYF
TRBJ1-3	TRBV5-1	few	-	TGCGCCAGCAGCTTGAGCCCAGGGGTCCGCTCTGGAAACACCATATATTTT	CASSLSPGVRSGNTIYF
TRBJ2-6	TRBV29-1	few	-	TGCAGCGCCGTAGGTAACGGGGCCAACGTCCTGACTTTC	CSAVGNGANVLTF
TRBJ2-5	TRBV5-1	-	TRBD2	TGCGCCAGCAGCCTTCTAGCGGGACAAGAGACCAAGTACTTC	CASSLLAGQETKYF
TRBJ2-5	TRBV7-6	-	TRBD1	TGTGCCAGCAGCTTACAAGCGCATAGTCGAGGGGGCCCCTTGGGGACCCAGTACTTC	CASSLQAHSRGGPLGTQYF
TRBJ1-6	TRBV5-1	few	TRBD1	TGCGCCAGCAGCTTGGTTCCGGGACAGAGTAATTCACCCCTCCACTTT	CASSLVPGQSNSPLHF
TRBJ1-2	TRBV7-9	few	-	TGTGCCAGCAGCTTAGATGGTCTAGTTAACTATGGCTACACCTTC	CASSLDGLVNYGYTF
TRBJ1-1	TRBV5-1	-	-	TGCGCCAGCAGCTTGGTACCCAACACTGAAGCTTTCTTT	CASSLVPNTEAFF
TRBJ2-1	TRBV10-3	-	-	TGTGCCTCCAGAAGTATGGAGGAATACAATGAGCAGTTCTTC	CASRSMEEYNEQFF
TRBJ2-3	TRBV29-1	-	TRBD1	TGCAGCGTTCCGGGACAGGGTGGAGATACGCAGTATTTT	CSVPGQGGDTQYF
TRBJ2-7	TRBV10-2	many	TRBD1	TGCGCCAGCACCTTGGGACAGAAGGGATCCTACGAGCAGTACTTC	CASTLGQKGSYEQYF
TRBJ1-1	TRBV20-1	few	TRBD1	TGCAGTGCTAGAGATCAACAGGGGACCACTGAAGCTTTCTTT	CSARDQQGTTEAFF
TRBJ2-5	TRBV5-5	many	TRBD1	TGTGCCAGCAGCCTGGACAGGGGTCGGGAGACCCAGTACTTC	CASSLDRGRETQYF
TRBJ2-1	TRBV20-1	many	TRBD2	TGCAGTGCTAGAGGCGCTAGCGGGGCCTACAATGAGCAGTTCTTC	CSARGASGAYNEQFF
TRBJ1-6	TRBV19	few	-	TGTGCCAGCACAGGGTTGGGCTCACCCCTCCACTTT	CASTGLGSPLHF
TRBJ2-7	TRBV7-3	-	-	TGTGCCAGCAGCTTAATGCCAGGGCAGGGTTACGAGCAGTACTTC	CASSLMPGQGYEQYF
TRBJ1-3	TRBV5-1	few	TRBD1	TGCGCCAGCAGCGTTGACAGGGGGCGAAACACCATATATTTT	CASSVDRGRNTIYF